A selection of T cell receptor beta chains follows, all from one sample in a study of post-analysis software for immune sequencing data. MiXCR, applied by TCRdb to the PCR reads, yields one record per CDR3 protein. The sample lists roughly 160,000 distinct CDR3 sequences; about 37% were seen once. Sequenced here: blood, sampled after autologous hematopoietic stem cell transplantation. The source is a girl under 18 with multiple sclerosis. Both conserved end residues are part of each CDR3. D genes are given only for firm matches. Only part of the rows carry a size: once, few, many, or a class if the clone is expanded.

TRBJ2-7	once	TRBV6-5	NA	TGTGCCAGCAGTTACGGGGTTACTCCGGGCCGGAGCTCCTACGAGCAGTACTTC	CASSYGVTPGRSSYEQYF
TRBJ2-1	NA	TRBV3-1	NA	TGTGCCAGCAGCCAAGATCTAGAATCAAATGAGCAGTTCTTC	CASSQDLESNEQFF
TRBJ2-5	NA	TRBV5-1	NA	TGCGCCAGCAGCTTCGGTGGCAGGCAAGAGACCCAGTACTTC	CASSFGGRQETQYF
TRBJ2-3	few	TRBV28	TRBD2	TGTGCCAGCAGCTTAGCGGGAGCAGATACGCAGTATTTT	CASSLAGADTQYF
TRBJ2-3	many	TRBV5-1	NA	TGCGCCAGCAGCTTGGGGCGTGGCGGCGGGCCTAGCACAGATACGCAGTATTTT	CASSLGRGGGPSTDTQYF
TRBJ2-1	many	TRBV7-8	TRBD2	TGTGCCAGCAGCATTCTAGCGGAGCCTGGTGAGCAGTTCTTC	CASSILAEPGEQFF
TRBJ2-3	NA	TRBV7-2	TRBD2	TGTGCCAGCAGCTTGGGTAGCGGGAGGGAAGATACGCAGTATTTT	CASSLGSGREDTQYF
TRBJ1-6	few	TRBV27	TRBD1	TGTGCCAGCAGTCCCCGGACAGGGGTTGCTTCACCCCTCCACTTT	CASSPRTGVASPLHF
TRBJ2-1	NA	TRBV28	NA	TGTGCCAGCAGTGATAGCAGGGGGTTGGCGGGAGTCTCCTACAATGAGCAGTTCTTC	CASSDSRGLAGVSYNEQFF
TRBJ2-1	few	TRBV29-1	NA	TGCAGCGTTAGGGCCTCACGCTCCTACAATGAGCAGTTCTTC	CSVRASRSYNEQFF
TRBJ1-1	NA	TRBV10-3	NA	TGTGCCATCAGGACGACAGGCGAAACTGAAGCTTTCTTT	CAIRTTGETEAFF
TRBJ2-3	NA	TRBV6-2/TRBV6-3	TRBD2	TGTGCCAGCAGTTACGTACTAGCGGGAGTCCTCACAGATACGCAGTATTTT	CASSYVLAGVLTDTQYF
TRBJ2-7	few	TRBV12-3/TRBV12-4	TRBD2	TGTGCCAGCAGCCCCGGGACTAGCGGGAGCGAGCAGTACTTC	CASSPGTSGSEQYF
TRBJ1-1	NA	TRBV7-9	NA	TGTGCCAGCAGCTTAGGGGACCGAGGGGAAGCTTTCTTT	CASSLGDRGEAFF
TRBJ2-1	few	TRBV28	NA	TGTGCCAGCTTCCCTCGGCGGGGGCACCACAATGAGCAGTTCTTC	CASFPRRGHHNEQFF
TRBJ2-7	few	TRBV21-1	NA	TGTGCCAGCAGCAAGAGGTTCGAAGAAGCCGGTGGGAGATGCGAGCAGTACTTC	CASSKRFEEAGGRCEQYF
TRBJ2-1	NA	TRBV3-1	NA	TGTGCCAGCAGCCAAGATAAAGGCAGGGTGGGCTACCTCAACAATGAGCAGTTCTTC	CASSQDKGRVGYLNNEQFF
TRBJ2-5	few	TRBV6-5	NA	TGTGCCACTTTATGGGGAGACGGAGAGACCCAGTACTTC	CATLWGDGETQYF
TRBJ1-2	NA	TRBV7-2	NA	TGTGCCAGCAGCTTCCCCGGGGTGGGTGGCTACACCTTC	CASSFPGVGGYTF
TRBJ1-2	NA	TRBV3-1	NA	TGTGCCAGCAGCCGCGGACAGAACTATGGCTACACCTTC	CASSRGQNYGYTF
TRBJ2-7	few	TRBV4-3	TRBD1	TGCGCCAGCAGCCAAGATATCAGGGGGCCGTTCGAGCAGTACTTC	CASSQDIRGPFEQYF
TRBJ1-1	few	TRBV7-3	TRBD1	TGTGCCAGCAGCTCACAGGGGTGGAACACTGAAGCTTTCTTT	CASSSQGWNTEAFF
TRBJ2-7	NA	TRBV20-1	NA	TGCAGTGCTTATGCGAATAGCAGGAGCTCCTACGAGCAGTACTTC	CSAYANSRSSYEQYF
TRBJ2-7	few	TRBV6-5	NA	TGTGCCAGCAGTTACTCGGGGGACCTCTACGAGCAGTACTTC	CASSYSGDLYEQYF
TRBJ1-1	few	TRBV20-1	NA	TGCAGTGCTCCAGCAAAACAGGGTTCCGAAGCTTTCTTT	CSAPAKQGSEAFF
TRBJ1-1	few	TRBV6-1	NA	TGTGCCAGCTGGGACTGGCAGGGAACTGAAGCTTTCTTT	CASWDWQGTEAFF
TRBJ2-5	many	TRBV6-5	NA	TGTGCCAGCAGTCAAGGACAGTCTCAAGAGACCCAGTACTTC	CASSQGQSQETQYF
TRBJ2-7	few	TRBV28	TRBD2	TGTGCCAGCAGTTTGCCCGGACTAGCTTACGAGCAGTACTTC	CASSLPGLAYEQYF
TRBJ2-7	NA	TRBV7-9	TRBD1	TGTGCCAGCAGCCACCCCGGGACAGGGGATACAAAATTCTCCTACGAGCAGTACTTC	CASSHPGTGDTKFSYEQYF
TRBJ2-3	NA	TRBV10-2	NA	TGCGCCATCGAGGCCCCGCCCGGGGATACGCAGTATTTT	CAIEAPPGDTQYF
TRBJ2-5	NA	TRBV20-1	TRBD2	TGCAGCGTTAGAAGCGGGGGCCAAGAGACCCAGTACTTC	CSVRSGGQETQYF
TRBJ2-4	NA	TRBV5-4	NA	TGTGCCAGCAGCCCTGTAGGGGCCAAAAACATTCAGTACTTC	CASSPVGAKNIQYF
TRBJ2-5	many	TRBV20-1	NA	TGCAGTGCTAGCGCTCAGCAAGAGACCCAGTACTTC	CSASAQQETQYF
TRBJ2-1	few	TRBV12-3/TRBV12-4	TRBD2	TGTGCCAGCAGCCCAGGGACTAGCTGGAAGTATGAGCAGTTCTTC	CASSPGTSWKYEQFF
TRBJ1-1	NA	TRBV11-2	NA	TGTGCCAGCAGCTTAGAAAGGGGCACTGAAGCTTTCTTT	CASSLERGTEAFF
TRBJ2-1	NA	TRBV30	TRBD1	TGTGCCTGGGACAGGGGCCATACCTACAATGAGCAGTTCTTC	CAWDRGHTYNEQFF
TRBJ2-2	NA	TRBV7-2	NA	TGTGCCAGCAGCCCCCAGGGCGGGGAGCTGTTTTTT	CASSPQGGELFF
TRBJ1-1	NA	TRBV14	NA	TGTGCCAGCAGCCAAGATCCGGTGACTGAAGCTTTCTTT	CASSQDPVTEAFF
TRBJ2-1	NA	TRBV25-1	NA	TGTGCCAGCAGGGGCATGGGTTCGGATGAGCAGTTCTTC	CASRGMGSDEQFF
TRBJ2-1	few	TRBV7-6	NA	TGTGCCAGCAGCTTAGTGGGGGCCGAGTCCTACAATGAGCAGTTCTTC	CASSLVGAESYNEQFF
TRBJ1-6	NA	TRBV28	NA	TGTGCCAGCTCCCCGGGGGGAAGCTCCTATAATTCACCCCTCCACTTT	CASSPGGSSYNSPLHF
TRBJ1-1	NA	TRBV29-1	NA	TGCAGCGTTGCCCCGAGGGAGGGGGAAGCTTTCTTT	CSVAPREGEAFF
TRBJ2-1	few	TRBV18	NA	TGTGCCAGCTCACCACCTACAGGGGGGGGAAGCAATGAGCAGTTCTTC	CASSPPTGGGSNEQFF
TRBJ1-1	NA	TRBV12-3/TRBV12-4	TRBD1	TGTGCCAGCAGTTTTACAGGGGGGGACACTGAAGCTTTCTTT	CASSFTGGDTEAFF
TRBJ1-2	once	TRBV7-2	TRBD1	TGTGCCAGCAGCTTAGGGGGACAGTCGATGGGCTACACCTTC	CASSLGGQSMGYTF
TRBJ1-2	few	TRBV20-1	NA	TGCAGTATTACAGGGCTGGAGAACTATGGCTACACCTTC	CSITGLENYGYTF
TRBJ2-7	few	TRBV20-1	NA	TGCAGTGCTAGAGATCCAGGTCCGCGCGAGCAGTACTTC	CSARDPGPREQYF
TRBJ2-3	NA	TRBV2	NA	TGTGCCAGCCGTAGGGACTTAAAGGCGGCAGATACGCAGTATTTT	CASRRDLKAADTQYF
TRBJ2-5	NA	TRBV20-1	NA	TGCAGTGTTAGAGAATCGACTAGGCCCCCAGAGACCCAGTACTTC	CSVRESTRPPETQYF